This TCR beta chain was captured in a study of shared clonotypes between healthy human individuals. The data were produced by immunoSEQ multiplex PCR, yet TCRdb's version contains in-frame clones alone and is incomplete. The sample includes 2.5 million or so clones, approximately 94% of them seen just once. This clone was seen only once. An end of the junction does not agree with germline; a read error may underlie this. The sequence came from a man between 18 and 35 years old in good health. What was sequenced was naive CD4+ T cells sorted from blood. Subset defined: CD45RA+ positively selected.

CDR3 sequence: CASSSRGLPNF. The CDR3 DNA is TGCGCCAGCAGCTCTCGGGGACTTCCCAATTTT. J is TRBJ2-3 and V is TRBV5-1, with D possibly matching TRBD2 (6 bases). The CDR3 is made up of 11 amino acids. The V gene's germline CDR1 is SGHRS and CDR2 YFSETQ.